The 15 T cell receptor beta chains below come from one sample, sequenced in a study of response to subunit inactivated influenza vaccine. Using its own MiXCR run on the RT-PCR reads, TCRdb lists one record per CDR3 protein. Among hundreds of thousands of distinct CDR3 sequences, 15% to 18% were seen once, and the ten largest hold roughly 10%. Sequenced material: PBMCs from blood, taken 11 to 12 days after vaccination. The source of these receptors is a man aged 45-60 years who received an inactivated influenza vaccine.

This clonotype was found a few times. The chain links TRBV5-1 to TRBJ2-2; no definite D call. CDR1 and CDR2 (germline): SGHRS, YFSETQ. Trimming removed 0 bases at V and 2 bases at J, with 8 bases between. CDR3 length: 15 amino acids. CDR3 loop: CASSLAERNTGELFF. The CDR3 DNA sequence: TGCGCCAGCAGCTTGGCCGAGCGAAACACCGGGGAGCTGTTTTTT.

This chain uses TRBV5-1 with TRBJ2-5; D tentatively reads TRBD1 or TRBD2 (6 bases each). V dropped 0 bases and J dropped 1 base, with 13 bases sitting between them. The germline CDR1 and CDR2 sequences are SGHRS and YFSETQ. This CDR3 has 16 residues. CDR3 nucleotides: TGCGCCAGCAGCTTGGCAAGGGGGGCGCCCCAAGAGACCCAGTACTTC. Its translation: CASSLARGAPQETQYF.

V and J are TRBV6-2 or TRBV6-3 and TRBJ1-1; TRBD1 is a possible D gene (5 bases). Germline CDR1 is MNHEY and CDR2 is SVGEGT. The V and J ends lost 6 bases and 5 bases respectively, with 19 bases between them. The length of the CDR3 is 15 residues. The CDR3 sequence: CASRILGQGRTEAFF. DNA of the CDR3: TGTGCCAGCAGGATCCTAGGTCAGGGTCGGACTGAAGCTTTCTTT.

V is TRBV5-1 and J is TRBJ2-3, with D tentatively TRBD1 or TRBD2 (5 bases each). Trimming took off 4 bases at V and 0 bases at J, with 9 bases between the two ends. This CDR3 is 14 amino acids long. Germline assignment: CDR1 SGHRS and CDR2 YFSETQ. The CDR3, as DNA: TGCGCCAGCAGCGACGGGGACAGCACAGATACGCAGTATTTT. Protein product: CASSDGDSTDTQYF.

This chain uses TRBV2 with TRBJ2-1, with 8 bases that match TRBD2. The germline CDR1 and CDR2 sequences are SNHLY and FYNNEI. CDR3 size: 15 residues. Germline trimming cut 3 bases from V and 5 bases from J; bases unmatched to any gene: 6. CDR3 DNA sequence: TGTGCCAGCAGTGACTCTCGCGGGGGGAACAATGAGCAGTTCTTC. Protein: CASSDSRGGNNEQFF.

This clonotype was seen only a few times. CDR3 region: CASSRHPGTSLRETQYF. For the CDR3, the DNA is TGTGCCAGCAGTCGGCATCCCGGGACTAGTCTTCGGGAGACCCAGTACTTC. The rearrangement links TRBV27 to TRBJ2-5; 8 bases map to TRBD2. J lost 5 bases, V lost 5 bases, and 16 bases had no gene match. The CDR3 runs 17 residues. Germline CDR1 MNHEY, CDR2 SMNVEV (reference sequence).

The chain joins TRBV19 to TRBJ2-5; TRBD2 might be the D (5 bases). CDR1 and CDR2 from the germline V gene are LNHDA and SQIVND (reference sequence). The CDR3 spans 13 residues. Deletions cut 7 bases from V and 4 bases from J, with 13 bases between. Here the CDR3 reads CASKGAARETQYF. DNA of the CDR3: TGTGCCAGTAAGGGAGCGGCAAGAGAGACCCAGTACTTC.

This clonotype was counted only a few times. V gene TRBV7-9 combines with J gene TRBJ2-7, with D uncertain. The CDR3 extends over 15 amino acids. CDR1 SEHNR and CDR2 FQNEAQ come from the germline V gene (reference sequence). V lost 3 bases and J lost 3, with 15 bases in between. CDR3 sequence: CASSFWGPLGYEQYF. Here the CDR3 DNA reads TGTGCCAGCAGCTTTTGGGGTCCCCTGGGCTACGAGCAGTACTTC.

Points on this clonotype: Mismatch with germline at one junction end may stem from a read error. The chain carries TRBV4-2 and TRBJ2-1, with 11 bases lining up with TRBD2. CDR3 length: 14 amino acids. Germline assignment: CDR1 LGHNA and CDR2 YNFKEQ. This CDR3 is CASSQDASGRSNLF. CDR3 bases: TGTGCCAGCAGCCAAGATGCTAGCGGGAGGTCTAATCTCTTC.

The chain joins TRBV20-1 to TRBJ2-1; D gene ambiguous. Germline lookup yields CDR1 DFQATT and CDR2 SNEGSKA (reference sequence). V was cut by 3 bases and J by 5 bases, with 14 bases left in between. The CDR3 has 14 residues. The CDR3 DNA sequence: TGCAGTGCTAGCTGCTGCTCCTTCGACAATGAGCAGTTCTTC. This translates into CSASCCSFDNEQFF.

This clonotype was counted many times. The V and J genes are TRBV13 and TRBJ1-3; no firm D call. Germline lookup yields CDR1 PRHDT and CDR2 FYEKMQ (reference sequence). V shed 0 bases and J shed 0 bases, with 6 bases lying between them. The CDR3 has 15 amino acids. The CDR3 DNA reads as TGTGCCAGCAGCTTAGGTGATTCCTCTGGAAACACCATATATTTT. Translated, it gives CASSLGDSSGNTIYF.

This clonotype was recorded a few times. The V and J genes are TRBV5-1 and TRBJ2-3, with 7 positions matching TRBD2. Germline V gives CDR1 SGHRS, CDR2 YFSETQ. The CDR3 is 15 residues long. After removal of 0 bases from V and 6 bases from J, the junction contained 7 bases not matched to a gene. The CDR3 coding sequence is TGCGCCAGCAGCTTGGGGCGGGGGATCGCGGATACGCAGTATTTT. As protein: CASSLGRGIADTQYF.

V is TRBV7-9 and J is TRBJ1-2; the D is unclear. The germline gives CDR1 SEHNR, CDR2 FQNEAQ (reference sequence). CDR3 length: 14 amino acids. The ends were cut back, 6 bases at V and 4 bases at J, with 15 bases in the middle. The CDR3 loop reads CASRPFGYRYGYTF. CDR3 sequence (DNA): TGTGCCAGCAGGCCATTCGGTTACCGCTATGGCTACACCTTC.

J is TRBJ2-7 and V is TRBV28; perhaps TRBD1 as D (5 bases). V dropped 7 bases and J dropped 2 bases, with 12 bases sitting between them. This CDR3 has 13 residues. CDR1 MDHEN and CDR2 SYDVKM come from the germline V gene. The CDR3 spells CASTLDMAYEQYF. The CDR3 DNA sequence: TGTGCCAGCACCCTGGACATGGCCTACGAGCAGTACTTC.

The rearrangement links TRBV28 to TRBJ2-3, with 7 bases that match TRBD2. The germline CDR1 and CDR2 sequences are MDHEN and SYDVKM. This CDR3 comprises 16 residues. V lost 5 bases, J lost 4 bases, and 12 bases stayed unmatched. Here the CDR3 reads CASSLVKRREPDTQYF. The CDR3 nucleotides read TGTGCCAGCAGTCTGGTAAAGAGGCGGGAGCCAGATACGCAGTATTTT.